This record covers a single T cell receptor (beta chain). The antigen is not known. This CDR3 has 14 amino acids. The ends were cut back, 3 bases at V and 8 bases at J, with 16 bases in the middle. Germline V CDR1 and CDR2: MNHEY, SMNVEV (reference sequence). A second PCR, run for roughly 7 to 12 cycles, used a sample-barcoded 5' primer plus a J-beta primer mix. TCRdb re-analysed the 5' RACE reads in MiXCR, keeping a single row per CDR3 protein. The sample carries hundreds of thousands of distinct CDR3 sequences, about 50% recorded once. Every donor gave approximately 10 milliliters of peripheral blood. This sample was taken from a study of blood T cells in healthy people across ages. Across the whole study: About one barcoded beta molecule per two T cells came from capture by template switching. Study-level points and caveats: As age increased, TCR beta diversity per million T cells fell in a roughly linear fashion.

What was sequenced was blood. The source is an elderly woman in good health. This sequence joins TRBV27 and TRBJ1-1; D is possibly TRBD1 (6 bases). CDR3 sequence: CASSLRGTRGEAFF. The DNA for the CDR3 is TGTGCCAGCAGTTTGCGGGGGACCAGGGGCGAAGCTTTCTTT.